The clone carrying this T cell receptor (beta chain) was seen only once. The sample originates from a study of T cell changes during pregnancy in multiple sclerosis. The protocol was immunoSEQ multiplex PCR, while the TCRdb copy is restricted to in-frame clones and leaves out a portion. The sample carries tens of thousands of clones, about 85% recorded once. Germline values: CDR1 SNHLY, CDR2 FYNNEI. The CDR3 has 14 amino acids. Trimming at V came to 7 bases and at J to 7 bases, leaving 5 bases not matched to a gene. The rearrangement uses TRBV2 and TRBJ1-4, with TRBD1 matching over 11 bases. The TCR comes from a female donor with multiple sclerosis, enrolled in a pregnancy study. The specimen was CD4+ T cells from peripheral blood mononuclear cells, collected after pregnancy. CDR3 amino acids: CASKTGTGGEKLFF. The CDR3 DNA follows: TGTGCCAGCAAGACCGGGACAGGGGGTGAAAAACTGTTTTTT. Variable domain in full (rest from reference TRBV2 and TRBJ1-4): EPEVTQTPSHQVTQMGQEVILRCVPISNHLYFYWYRQILGQKVEFLVSFYNNEISEKSEIFDDQFSVERPDGSNFTLKIRSTKLEDSAMYFCASKTGTGGEKLFFGSGTQLSVL.